The rows below give T cell receptor beta chains drawn from one sample of a study of blood T cell repertoires in COVID-19. Assay: immunoSEQ multiplex PCR; the TCRdb copy retains only in-frame clones and omits some. The profile covers fewer than 250,000 clones, with roughly 91% appearing a single time and approximately 4.5% taken by the ten largest. Sequencing input: peripheral blood. Receptors were obtained from a human donor in a cohort sampled during active COVID-19. The CDR3 runs from the conserved cysteine through the conserved F or W. Fields, in order: J gene, clone size, D gene, V gene, CDR3 protein, CDR3 DNA. D genes are given only for firm matches. Size is omitted from some rows. Given values are once, few, many or a class for expanded clones.

j_call: TRBJ2-2
clone_size: .
d_call: TRBD2
v_call: TRBV5-4
cdr3_aa: CASSTAGGPAAGELFF
cdr3_nt: TGTGCCAGCAGCACAGCGGGAGGGCCCGCAGCCGGGGAGCTGTTTTTT

j_call: TRBJ1-2
clone_size: .
d_call: .
v_call: TRBV7-6
cdr3_aa: CASSLYASRGSVHYGYTF
cdr3_nt: TGTGCCAGCAGCTTATATGCGTCCAGGGGAAGCGTGCACTATGGCTACACCTTC

j_call: TRBJ2-5
clone_size: .
d_call: .
v_call: TRBV20-1
cdr3_aa: CSASRLASQETQYF
cdr3_nt: TGCAGTGCTAGTCGGCTAGCTTCTCAAGAGACCCAGTACTTC

j_call: TRBJ2-1
clone_size: .
d_call: .
v_call: TRBV7-9
cdr3_aa: CASSLTGSSYNEQFF
cdr3_nt: TGTGCCAGCAGCTTAACGGGGAGCTCCTACAATGAGCAGTTCTTC

j_call: TRBJ2-3
clone_size: .
d_call: TRBD1
v_call: TRBV29-1
cdr3_aa: CSVERQGYTDTQYF
cdr3_nt: TGCAGCGTTGAAAGACAGGGCTACACAGATACGCAGTATTTT

j_call: TRBJ1-6
clone_size: .
d_call: .
v_call: TRBV7-2
cdr3_aa: CASSKRGGESSYNSPLHF
cdr3_nt: TGTGCCAGCAGCAAAAGGGGCGGGGAAAGCTCCTATAATTCACCCCTCCACTTT

j_call: TRBJ2-2
clone_size: .
d_call: .
v_call: TRBV10-1
cdr3_aa: CASSDGSTGELFF
cdr3_nt: TGCGCCAGCAGTGACGGGAGCACCGGGGAGCTGTTTTTT

j_call: TRBJ2-1
clone_size: .
d_call: .
v_call: TRBV28
cdr3_aa: CASTSPTISNEQFF
cdr3_nt: TGTGCCAGCACCAGCCCGACAATCAGCAATGAGCAGTTCTTC

j_call: TRBJ2-1
clone_size: .
d_call: .
v_call: TRBV7-2
cdr3_aa: CASSPQSSINEQFF
cdr3_nt: TGTGCCAGCAGCCCCCAGTCTAGTATCAATGAGCAGTTCTTC

j_call: TRBJ2-6
clone_size: .
d_call: TRBD1
v_call: TRBV18
cdr3_aa: CASSPTTGGSSGANVLTF
cdr3_nt: TGTGCCAGCTCACCGACGACAGGGGGGAGCTCTGGGGCCAACGTCCTGACTTTC

j_call: TRBJ1-1
clone_size: few
d_call: .
v_call: TRBV11-2
cdr3_aa: CASSLDPSGYTEAFF
cdr3_nt: TGTGCCAGCAGCTTAGACCCTTCAGGGTACACTGAAGCTTTCTTT

j_call: TRBJ2-7
clone_size: once
d_call: TRBD2
v_call: TRBV9
cdr3_aa: CASSASTSYGYEQYF
cdr3_nt: TGTGCCAGCAGCGCCTCGACTAGCTATGGCTACGAGCAGTACTTC

j_call: TRBJ2-7
clone_size: .
d_call: .
v_call: TRBV7-8
cdr3_aa: CASSSQGSSYEQYF
cdr3_nt: TGTGCCAGCAGCTCCCAGGGGAGCTCCTACGAGCAGTACTTC

j_call: TRBJ2-1
clone_size: .
d_call: .
v_call: TRBV6-2/TRBV6-3
cdr3_aa: CASSYSVGAVNEQFF
cdr3_nt: TGTGCCAGCAGTTATAGTGTGGGGGCAGTAAATGAGCAGTTCTTC

j_call: TRBJ2-1
clone_size: .
d_call: TRBD1
v_call: TRBV5-6
cdr3_aa: CASSRTGNEQFF
cdr3_nt: TGTGCCAGCAGCCGGACAGGGAATGAGCAGTTCTTC

j_call: TRBJ2-1
clone_size: .
d_call: .
v_call: TRBV6-5
cdr3_aa: CASSQGNEQFF
cdr3_nt: TGTGCCAGCAGCCAGGGGAATGAGCAGTTCTTC

j_call: TRBJ1-6
clone_size: .
d_call: .
v_call: TRBV30
cdr3_aa: CAWSVSGGNGSPLHF
cdr3_nt: TGTGCCTGGAGTGTCTCGGGAGGGAATGGGTCACCCCTCCACTTT

j_call: TRBJ2-7
clone_size: .
d_call: .
v_call: TRBV6-6
cdr3_aa: CASSKQGYEQYF
cdr3_nt: TGTGCCAGCAGTAAACAGGGCTACGAGCAGTACTTC

j_call: TRBJ2-4
clone_size: .
d_call: TRBD2
v_call: TRBV10-3
cdr3_aa: CAISSGETNIQYF
cdr3_nt: TGTGCCATCAGCAGCGGGGAAACAAACATTCAGTACTTC

j_call: TRBJ1-3
clone_size: few
d_call: TRBD1
v_call: TRBV18
cdr3_aa: CASSPETGTSGNTIYF
cdr3_nt: TGTGCCAGCTCACCAGAGACAGGGACCTCTGGAAACACCATATATTTT

j_call: TRBJ1-6
clone_size: .
d_call: .
v_call: TRBV5-5
cdr3_aa: CASSQRTGTYNSPLHF
cdr3_nt: TGTGCCAGCAGCCAACGAACCGGGACCTATAATTCACCCCTCCACTTT

j_call: TRBJ2-3
clone_size: .
d_call: .
v_call: TRBV24-1
cdr3_aa: CATSDLRGSGPTDTQYF
cdr3_nt: TGTGCCACCAGTGATCTTCGGGGGTCAGGCCCCACAGATACGCAGTATTTT

j_call: TRBJ2-1
clone_size: .
d_call: TRBD2
v_call: TRBV30
cdr3_aa: CAWSVLGTSGGYGYNEQFF
cdr3_nt: TGTGCCTGGAGTGTATTAGGGACTAGCGGGGGGTATGGCTACAATGAGCAGTTCTTC

j_call: TRBJ2-7
clone_size: .
d_call: TRBD1
v_call: TRBV19
cdr3_aa: CASSTRQGHSYEQYF
cdr3_nt: TGTGCCAGTAGTACTCGACAGGGGCACTCCTACGAGCAGTACTTC

j_call: TRBJ2-1
clone_size: .
d_call: TRBD2
v_call: TRBV4-1
cdr3_aa: CASSQVGLAGGPNNEQFF
cdr3_nt: TGCGCCAGCAGCCAAGTGGGACTAGCGGGAGGGCCTAACAATGAGCAGTTCTTC

j_call: TRBJ2-3
clone_size: .
d_call: TRBD2
v_call: TRBV5-8
cdr3_aa: CASSFSGRAEDTQYF
cdr3_nt: TGTGCCAGCAGCTTTAGCGGGAGGGCCGAGGATACGCAGTATTTT

j_call: TRBJ2-2
clone_size: .
d_call: TRBD2
v_call: TRBV10-1
cdr3_aa: CASSETGGLFGELFF
cdr3_nt: TGCGCCAGCAGTGAGACGGGAGGATTATTCGGGGAGCTGTTTTTT

j_call: TRBJ2-3
clone_size: .
d_call: .
v_call: TRBV18
cdr3_aa: CASSPRQTSFTDTQYF
cdr3_nt: TGTGCCAGCTCACCACGACAGACCTCTTTCACAGATACGCAGTATTTT

j_call: TRBJ2-2
clone_size: .
d_call: .
v_call: TRBV11-2
cdr3_aa: CASSLFRSVWAGDTGELFF
cdr3_nt: TGTGCCAGCAGCTTATTCAGGAGTGTTTGGGCAGGGGACACCGGGGAGCTGTTTTTT

j_call: TRBJ2-2
clone_size: .
d_call: TRBD2
v_call: TRBV27
cdr3_aa: CASSLSLTSLTGELFF
cdr3_nt: TGTGCCAGCAGTTTATCTCTGACTAGCCTAACCGGGGAGCTGTTTTTT

j_call: TRBJ2-2
clone_size: .
d_call: .
v_call: TRBV9
cdr3_aa: CASSWNTGELFF
cdr3_nt: TGTGCCAGCTCCTGGAACACCGGGGAGCTGTTTTTT

j_call: TRBJ1-1
clone_size: once
d_call: .
v_call: TRBV12-3/TRBV12-4
cdr3_aa: CASSIHLNTEAFF
cdr3_nt: TGTGCCAGCAGTATTCACTTGAACACTGAAGCTTTCTTT

j_call: TRBJ2-7
clone_size: .
d_call: .
v_call: TRBV5-6
cdr3_aa: CASSLFNPQGYYEQYF
cdr3_nt: TGTGCCAGCAGCTTATTTAATCCTCAGGGCTACTACGAGCAGTACTTC

j_call: TRBJ1-2
clone_size: .
d_call: .
v_call: TRBV19
cdr3_aa: CASSMSHGANYGYTF
cdr3_nt: TGTGCCAGTAGTATGTCCCACGGGGCTAACTATGGCTACACCTTC

j_call: TRBJ2-2
clone_size: .
d_call: TRBD1
v_call: TRBV9
cdr3_aa: CASSEGTGPLFF
cdr3_nt: TGTGCCAGCAGCGAGGGGACAGGTCCGCTGTTTTTT

j_call: TRBJ1-4
clone_size: .
d_call: .
v_call: TRBV5-1
cdr3_aa: CASRPEGEKLFF
cdr3_nt: TGCGCCAGCAGACCAGAGGGTGAAAAACTGTTTTTT

j_call: TRBJ1-3
clone_size: .
d_call: .
v_call: TRBV6-5
cdr3_aa: CASSTWQGEGNTIYF
cdr3_nt: TGTGCCAGCAGTACCTGGCAGGGTGAAGGAAACACCATATATTTT

j_call: TRBJ2-4
clone_size: .
d_call: .
v_call: TRBV27
cdr3_aa: CASSRLASKNIQYF
cdr3_nt: TGTGCCAGCTCAAGGTTAGCTAGCAAAAACATTCAGTACTTC

j_call: TRBJ2-7
clone_size: .
d_call: TRBD1
v_call: TRBV2
cdr3_aa: CASTGGGYEQYF
cdr3_nt: TGTGCCAGCACAGGGGGCGGCTACGAGCAGTACTTC

j_call: TRBJ1-6
clone_size: .
d_call: .
v_call: TRBV3-1/TRBV3-2
cdr3_aa: CASSQVGGTPASPLHF
cdr3_nt: TGTGCCAGCAGCCAAGTCGGGGGGACACCGGCGTCACCCCTCCACTTT

j_call: TRBJ2-2
clone_size: few
d_call: .
v_call: TRBV6-5
cdr3_aa: CASSRTQNTGELFF
cdr3_nt: TGTGCCAGCAGTCGGACACAGAACACCGGGGAGCTGTTTTTT

j_call: TRBJ2-7
clone_size: .
d_call: .
v_call: TRBV5-6
cdr3_aa: CASSVMTGTSYEQYF
cdr3_nt: TGTGCCAGCAGCGTTATGACAGGAACTTCCTACGAGCAGTACTTC

j_call: TRBJ2-3
clone_size: .
d_call: TRBD1
v_call: TRBV11-2
cdr3_aa: CASRLAGTGTTDTQYF
cdr3_nt: TGTGCCAGCAGACTTGCCGGGACAGGGACCACAGATACGCAGTATTTT

j_call: TRBJ2-4
clone_size: few
d_call: .
v_call: TRBV19
cdr3_aa: CASSKGEGSFKNIQYF
cdr3_nt: TGTGCCAGTAGTAAGGGGGAAGGGTCATTCAAAAACATTCAGTACTTC

j_call: TRBJ2-7
clone_size: .
d_call: TRBD2
v_call: TRBV7-6
cdr3_aa: CASSVGGTSGSYEQYF
cdr3_nt: TGTGCCAGCAGCGTGGGGGGGACTAGCGGGAGCTACGAGCAGTACTTC

j_call: TRBJ2-5
clone_size: .
d_call: TRBD2
v_call: TRBV3-1/TRBV3-2
cdr3_aa: CASSPTNSGDRQETQYF
cdr3_nt: TGTGCCAGCAGCCCCACTAATAGCGGGGACCGACAAGAGACCCAGTACTTC

j_call: TRBJ1-2
clone_size: .
d_call: .
v_call: TRBV24-1
cdr3_aa: CATSEGRYGYTF
cdr3_nt: TGTGCCACCAGCGAGGGAAGGTATGGCTACACCTTC

j_call: TRBJ2-7
clone_size: .
d_call: TRBD1
v_call: TRBV7-9
cdr3_aa: CASSPLQGLEDEQYF
cdr3_nt: TGTGCCAGCAGTCCTCTACAGGGGCTAGAGGACGAGCAGTACTTC

j_call: TRBJ1-2
clone_size: .
d_call: .
v_call: TRBV9
cdr3_aa: CASSVEPRKGANYGYTF
cdr3_nt: TGTGCCAGCAGCGTAGAACCCCGTAAGGGGGCTAACTATGGCTACACCTTC

j_call: TRBJ1-6
clone_size: .
d_call: TRBD1
v_call: TRBV5-8
cdr3_aa: CASSLAGGSYNSPLHF
cdr3_nt: TGTGCCAGCAGCTTAGCAGGGGGCTCCTATAATTCACCCCTCCACTTT

j_call: TRBJ1-2
clone_size: once
d_call: .
v_call: TRBV19
cdr3_aa: CASSIQGPKNYGYTF
cdr3_nt: TGTGCCAGTAGTATCCAGGGGCCGAAGAACTATGGCTACACCTTC

j_call: TRBJ1-1
clone_size: .
d_call: .
v_call: TRBV30
cdr3_aa: CAWSVMNTEAFF
cdr3_nt: TGTGCCTGGAGTGTTATGAACACTGAAGCTTTCTTT

j_call: TRBJ1-6
clone_size: .
d_call: .
v_call: TRBV5-1
cdr3_aa: CASSVGNRGSYNSPLHF
cdr3_nt: TGCGCCAGCAGCGTAGGAAATCGCGGGTCCTATAATTCACCCCTCCACTTT

j_call: TRBJ2-7
clone_size: .
d_call: .
v_call: TRBV3-1/TRBV3-2
cdr3_aa: CASSQGRGPVEQYF
cdr3_nt: TGTGCCAGCAGCCAAGGGCGGGGCCCCGTGGAGCAGTACTTC

j_call: TRBJ2-5
clone_size: .
d_call: .
v_call: TRBV30
cdr3_aa: CAWSPDSISQETQYF
cdr3_nt: TGTGCCTGGAGTCCGGACTCGATATCCCAAGAGACCCAGTACTTC

j_call: TRBJ1-2
clone_size: .
d_call: TRBD1
v_call: TRBV19
cdr3_aa: CASKTLQGTYGYTF
cdr3_nt: TGTGCCAGCAAGACCCTACAGGGGACCTATGGCTACACCTTC

j_call: TRBJ2-5
clone_size: .
d_call: TRBD2
v_call: TRBV30
cdr3_aa: CAWSRTSGYQETQYF
cdr3_nt: TGTGCCTGGAGCAGGACTAGCGGGTACCAAGAGACCCAGTACTTC